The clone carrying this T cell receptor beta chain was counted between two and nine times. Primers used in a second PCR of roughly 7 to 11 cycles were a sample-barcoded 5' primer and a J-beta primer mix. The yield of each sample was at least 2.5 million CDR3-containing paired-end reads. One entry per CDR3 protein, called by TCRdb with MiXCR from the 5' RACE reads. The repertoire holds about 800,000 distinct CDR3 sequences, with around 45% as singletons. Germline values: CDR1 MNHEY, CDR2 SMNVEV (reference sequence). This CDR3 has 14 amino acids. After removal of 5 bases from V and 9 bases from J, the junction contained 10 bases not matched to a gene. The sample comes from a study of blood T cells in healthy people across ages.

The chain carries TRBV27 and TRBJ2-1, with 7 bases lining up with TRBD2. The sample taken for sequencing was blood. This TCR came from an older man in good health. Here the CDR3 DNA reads TGTGCCAGCAGTCTCATGGGAGGGCGGAGTGAGCAGTTCTTC. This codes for CASSLMGGRSEQFF.